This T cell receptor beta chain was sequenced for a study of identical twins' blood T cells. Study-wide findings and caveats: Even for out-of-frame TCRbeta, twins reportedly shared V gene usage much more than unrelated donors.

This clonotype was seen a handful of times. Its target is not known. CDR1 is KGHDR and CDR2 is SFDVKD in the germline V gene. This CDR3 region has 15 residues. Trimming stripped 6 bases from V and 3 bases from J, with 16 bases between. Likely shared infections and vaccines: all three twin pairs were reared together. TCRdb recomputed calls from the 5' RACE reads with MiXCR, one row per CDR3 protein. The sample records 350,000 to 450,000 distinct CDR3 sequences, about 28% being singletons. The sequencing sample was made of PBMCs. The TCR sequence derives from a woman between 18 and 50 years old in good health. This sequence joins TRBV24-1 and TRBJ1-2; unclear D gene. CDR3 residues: CATSSNLRSDYGYTF. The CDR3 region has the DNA TGTGCCACCAGTTCAAACCTCCGCTCTGACTATGGCTACACCTTC.